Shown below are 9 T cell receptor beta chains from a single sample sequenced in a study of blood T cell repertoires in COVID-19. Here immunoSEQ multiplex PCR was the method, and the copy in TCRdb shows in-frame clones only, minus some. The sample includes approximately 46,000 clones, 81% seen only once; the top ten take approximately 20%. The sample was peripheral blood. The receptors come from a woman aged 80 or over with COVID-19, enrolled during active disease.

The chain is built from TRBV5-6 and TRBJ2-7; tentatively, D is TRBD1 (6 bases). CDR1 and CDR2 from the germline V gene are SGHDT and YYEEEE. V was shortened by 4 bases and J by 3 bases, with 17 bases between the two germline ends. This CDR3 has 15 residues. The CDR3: CASSLGPGANYEQYF. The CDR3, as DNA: TGTGCCAGCAGCCTGGGGCCAGGGGCTAACTACGAGCAGTACTTC.

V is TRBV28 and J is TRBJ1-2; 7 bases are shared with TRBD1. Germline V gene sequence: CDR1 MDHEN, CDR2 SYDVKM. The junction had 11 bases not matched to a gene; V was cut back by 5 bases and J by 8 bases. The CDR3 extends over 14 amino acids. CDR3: CASSRTGVFLGYTF. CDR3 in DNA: TGTGCCAGCAGTCGGACAGGAGTCTTCTTAGGCTACACCTTC.

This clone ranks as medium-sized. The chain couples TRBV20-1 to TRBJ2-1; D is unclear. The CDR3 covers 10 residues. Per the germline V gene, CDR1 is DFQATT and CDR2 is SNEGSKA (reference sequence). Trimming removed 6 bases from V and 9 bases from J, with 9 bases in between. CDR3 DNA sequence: TGCAGTGCCGCGACATTTGAGCAGTTCTTC. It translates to CSAATFEQFF.

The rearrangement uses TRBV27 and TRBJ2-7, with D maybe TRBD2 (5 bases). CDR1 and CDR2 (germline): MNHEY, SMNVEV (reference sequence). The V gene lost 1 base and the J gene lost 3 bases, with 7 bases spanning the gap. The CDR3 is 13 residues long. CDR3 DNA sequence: TGTGCCAGCAGTTTATTGGGAGACTACGAGCAGTACTTC. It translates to CASSLLGDYEQYF.

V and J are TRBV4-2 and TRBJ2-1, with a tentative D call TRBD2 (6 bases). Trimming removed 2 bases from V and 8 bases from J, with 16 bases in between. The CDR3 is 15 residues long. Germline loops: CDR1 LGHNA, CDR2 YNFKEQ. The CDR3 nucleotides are TGTGCCAGCAGCCAATCGGAGGGCCTGGGCGATGAGCAGTTCTTC. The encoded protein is CASSQSEGLGDEQFF.

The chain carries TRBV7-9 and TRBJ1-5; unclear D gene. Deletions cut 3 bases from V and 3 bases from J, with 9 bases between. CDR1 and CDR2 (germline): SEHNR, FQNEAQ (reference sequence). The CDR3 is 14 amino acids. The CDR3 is CASSFSEPNQPQHF. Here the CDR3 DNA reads TGTGCCAGCAGCTTCTCCGAGCCCAATCAGCCCCAGCATTTT.

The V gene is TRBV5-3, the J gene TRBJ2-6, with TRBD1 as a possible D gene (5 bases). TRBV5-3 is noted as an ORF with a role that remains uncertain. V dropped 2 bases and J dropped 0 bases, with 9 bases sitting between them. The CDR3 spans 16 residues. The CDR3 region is CARSLNRHSGANVLTF. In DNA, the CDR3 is TGTGCCAGAAGCTTAAACAGGCACTCTGGGGCCAACGTCCTGACTTTC.

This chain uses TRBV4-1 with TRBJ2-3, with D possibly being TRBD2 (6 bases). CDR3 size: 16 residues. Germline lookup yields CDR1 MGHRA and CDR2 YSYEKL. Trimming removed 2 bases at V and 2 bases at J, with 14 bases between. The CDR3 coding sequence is TGCGCCAGCAGCCAACCCCTTGCTAGCGCCACAGATACGCAGTATTTT. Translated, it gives CASSQPLASATDTQYF.

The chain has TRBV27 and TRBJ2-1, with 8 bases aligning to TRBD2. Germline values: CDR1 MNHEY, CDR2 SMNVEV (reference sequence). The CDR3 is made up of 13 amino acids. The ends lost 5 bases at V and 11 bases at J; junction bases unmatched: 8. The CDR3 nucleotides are TGTGCCAGCAGTCTCGGACTAGCCCTAAAGCAGTTCTTC. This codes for CASSLGLALKQFF.